Reported below is one T cell receptor (beta chain). This sample was taken from a study of cytomegalovirus exposure and HLA in healthy donors. PCR involved 60 Vbeta and 13 Jbeta primers. Libraries were prepared by immunoSEQ multiplex PCR; TCRdb keeps only in-frame clonotypes and omits some of them. The table records about 170,000 clones, roughly 80% of them present only once. The trim removed 2 bases at V and 14 bases at J, leaving 5 bases unmatched. The germline gives CDR1 GTSNPN, CDR2 SVGIG (reference sequence). The CDR3 is 11 amino acids. The sequence was collected from a girl aged 2 to 9 in good health and CMV-seropositive. Sequenced sample: PBMCs. J is TRBJ2-1 and V is TRBV30, with 8 bases identical to TRBD2. The CDR3 loop is CAWSLGTRKFF. As DNA, the CDR3 is TGTGCCTGGAGTCTCGGGACTAGAAAGTTCTTC.